The present entry profiles one T cell receptor (beta chain) with its context. Its antigen is not identified. The entry originates in a study of cytomegalovirus exposure and HLA in healthy donors. Findings of the study overall: Highly shared variants forming one cluster were likely a sequencing artifact. Roughly uniform sequencing depth across donors was assumed, possibly incorrectly.

Researchers ran the PCR with 60 Vbeta and 13 Jbeta primers. Original processing notes: Counted up in a later analysis, unique TCR beta chains came to some 82 million, with around 11 million shared. Using immunoSEQ multiplex PCR, the repertoire was profiled, and TCRdb retains in-frame clones only, with some absent. V and J calls and clone size are given by that table; D and trimming were obtained from the DNA. The sample consists of 200,000 to 250,000 clones, around four fifths of them appearing once. The junction had 13 bases not matched to a gene; V was cut back by 4 bases and J by 7 bases. The CDR3 extends over 16 amino acids. The V gene's germline CDR1 is MDHEN and CDR2 SYDVKM.

Sequencing input: PBMCs. The rearrangement joins TRBV28 to TRBJ2-4, with 7 nucleotides matching TRBD2. The clonotype comes from a male donor in good health and CMV-seronegative. Written as DNA, the CDR3 is TGTGCCAGCAGTTCCCCCCGGACTAGGGGTGGCAACATTCAGTACTTC. Translation gives CASSSPRTRGGNIQYF. Drawing the rest from reference TRBV28 and TRBJ2-4, the complete variable domain is DVKVTQSSRYLVKRTGEKVFLECVQDMDHENMFWYRQDPGLGLRLIYFSYDVKMKEKGDIPEGYSVSREKKERFSLILESASTNQTSMYLCASSSPRTRGGNIQYFGAGTRLSVL.